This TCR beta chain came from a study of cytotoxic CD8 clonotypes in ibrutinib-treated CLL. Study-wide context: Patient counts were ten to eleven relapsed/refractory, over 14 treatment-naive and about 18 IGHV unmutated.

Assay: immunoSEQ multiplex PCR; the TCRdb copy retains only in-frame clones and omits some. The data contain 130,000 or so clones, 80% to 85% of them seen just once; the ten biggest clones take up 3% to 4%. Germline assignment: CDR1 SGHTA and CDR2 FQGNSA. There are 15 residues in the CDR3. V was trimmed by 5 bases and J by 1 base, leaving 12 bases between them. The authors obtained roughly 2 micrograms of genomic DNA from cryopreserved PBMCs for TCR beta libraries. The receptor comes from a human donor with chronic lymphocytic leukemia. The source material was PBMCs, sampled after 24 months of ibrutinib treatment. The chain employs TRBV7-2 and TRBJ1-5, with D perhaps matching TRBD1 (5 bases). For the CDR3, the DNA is TGTGCCAGCAGCCGGGGGGAGAGGAGCAATCAGCCCCAGCATTTT. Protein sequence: CASSRGERSNQPQHF.